This TCR beta chain was identified in a study of OX40 agonist ivuxolimab in advanced cancers. Overall study: Earlier anti-PD-1, anti-PD-L1 or anti-CTLA-4 therapy was permitted; 30% to 50% had received some.

About this clone itself: The antigen remains undetermined.

The method was immunoSEQ multiplex PCR; TCRdb's version includes in-frame clones alone and lacks a portion of them. The sample consists of 95,000 to 100,000 clones, 90% to 95% of them appearing once. Study-wide findings and caveats: The study observed clonal expansion of CD4+ and CD8+ blood T cells by week 6 at 0.1 to 3.0 mg/kg. Normalized T-cell clonal expansion was also low in a subset of nonresponders.

This CDR3 has 15 residues. In germline, CDR1 is SEHNR, CDR2 FQNEAQ (reference sequence). The ends were cut back, 5 bases at V and 5 bases at J, with 15 bases in the middle. This clonotype was obtained from an adult with an advanced solid tumor such as melanoma, head and neck, liver or kidney cancer. The V gene is TRBV7-9, the J gene TRBJ1-4; a possible D gene is TRBD1 (5 bases). The source was CD4+ or CD8+ T cells sorted from blood, collected in a trial of the OX40 agonist ivuxolimab. The CDR3 DNA reads as TGTGCCAGCAGCACCGGTAGGGGACGAAATGAAAAACTGTTTTTT. Residues: CASSTGRGRNEKLFF.